Listed here are 14 T cell receptor beta chains from one sample, sequenced in a study of CD8 T cells in Susac syndrome. Reverse transcription of about 0.45 to 1 ug RNA was carried out with random hexamers. TCRdb reprocessed the immunoSEQ multiplex PCR reads via MiXCR and lists one record per CDR3 protein. This table has under 200,000 distinct CDR3 sequences, 91% appearing once. Specimen: CD4+ T cells from PBMCs. The receptors originated from a human donor with Susac syndrome.

J is TRBJ2-1 and V is TRBV4-1; 7 bases align to TRBD1. Germline loops: CDR1 MGHRA, CDR2 YSYEKL. The CDR3 runs 13 residues. V was clipped by 3 bases and J by 12 bases; unmatched bases: 8. In DNA, the CDR3 is TGCGCCAGCAGCCAGGTTCGACAGGGCCCGCAGTTCTTC. It yields the protein CASSQVRQGPQFF.

This rearrangement joins TRBV20-1 to TRBJ2-7; TRBD2 aligns across 8 bases. This CDR3 has 13 amino acids. Germline-derived CDR1 and CDR2 are DFQATT and SNEGSKA (reference sequence). V lost 6 bases and J lost 2; bases outside the gene matches: 6. In DNA, the CDR3 is TGCAGTGCCCCGGGACTAGATACCTACGAGCAGTACTTC. This codes for CSAPGLDTYEQYF.

The gene calls are TRBV28 and TRBJ2-3; 9 bases match TRBD2. CDR3 length: 14 residues. With 5 bases clipped from V and 6 bases from J, the junction kept 6 bases outside the gene matches. Germline V gene sequence: CDR1 MDHEN, CDR2 SYDVKM. In nucleotides, the CDR3 is TGTGCCAGCAGTCCTAGCGGGGTTGAGGATACGCAGTATTTT. This gives the protein CASSPSGVEDTQYF.

The chain recombines TRBV6-1 with TRBJ1-5; D unresolved. Per germline, CDR1 MNHNS and CDR2 SASEGT. Trimming removed 6 bases at V and 5 bases at J, with 11 bases between. The CDR3 is made up of 13 amino acids. CDR3 bases: TGTGCCAGCAGGGGGAGGGTAGATCAGCCCCAGCATTTT. It yields the protein CASRGRVDQPQHF.

V usage is TRBV5-1 and J usage is TRBJ2-1; D gene ambiguous. The CDR3 runs 11 residues. Per germline, CDR1 SGHRS and CDR2 YFSETQ. V was trimmed by 0 bases and J by 9 bases, leaving 4 bases between them. Here the CDR3 reads CASSLDSEQFF. DNA for the CDR3: TGCGCCAGCAGCTTGGATAGTGAGCAGTTCTTC.

The chain is built from TRBV9 and TRBJ2-3; 9 bases are shared with TRBD2. This CDR3 contains 17 residues. Germline CDR1 and CDR2: SGDLS and YYNGEE. Losses at the gene ends were 0 bases for V and 6 bases for J; bases not matched to a gene: 11. Written as DNA, the CDR3 is TGTGCCAGCAGCGTAGCTGGATGGCGGGGGGGCCCGGATACGCAGTATTTT. Translation gives CASSVAGWRGGPDTQYF. The variable domain in full, with the rest retrieved from reference TRBV9 and TRBJ2-3, is DSGVTQTPKHLITATGQRVTLRCSPRSGDLSVYWYQQSLDQGLQFLIQYYNGEERAKGNILERFSAQQFPDLHSELNLSSLELGDSALYFCASSVAGWRGGPDTQYFGPGTRLTVL.

This clonotype appeared a single time. V usage is TRBV24-1 and J usage is TRBJ2-1; TRBD2 might be the D (6 bases). CDR3 size: 17 residues. Germline V gene data show CDR1 as KGHDR and CDR2 as SFDVKD. V was clipped by 1 base and J by 4 bases, with 16 bases between them. The CDR3, as DNA: TGTGCCACCAGTGATTTTGGAGGGGCGGGAAGGTACAATGAGCAGTTCTTC. Amino acid sequence: CATSDFGGAGRYNEQFF.

V gene TRBV3-1 combines with J gene TRBJ2-1; TRBD1 aligns across 7 bases. The V segment lost 4 bases and the J segment 6 bases; nucleotides outside the gene matches: 6. CDR1 and CDR2 (germline): LGHDT, YNNKEL (reference sequence). This CDR3 contains 14 residues. The CDR3: CASSPGQLINEQFF. CDR3 DNA: TGTGCCAGCAGCCCGGGACAGCTAATCAATGAGCAGTTCTTC.

The chain combines TRBV6-5 with TRBJ2-7; 11 nucleotides line up with TRBD1. J was trimmed by 0 bases and V by 0 bases; bases with no gene match: 4. The CDR3 spans 17 residues. CDR1 is MNHEY, CDR2 SVGAGI, per germline. Here the CDR3 reads CASSYSSGQGASYEQYF. As DNA, the CDR3 is TGTGCCAGCAGTTACTCGAGTGGACAGGGGGCCTCCTACGAGCAGTACTTC.

CDR3: CASIGRAGDADTQYF. CDR3 nucleotides: TGTGCCAGCATCGGGCGGGCCGGAGATGCAGATACGCAGTATTTT. This sequence joins TRBV6-6 and TRBJ2-3; perhaps TRBD2 as D (5 bases). Per the germline V gene, CDR1 is MNHNY and CDR2 is SVGAGI (reference sequence). Trimming cost V 7 bases and J 4 bases, with 18 bases left between them. The length of the CDR3 is 15 residues.

The rearrangement joins TRBV9 to TRBJ2-3, with 8 bases fitting TRBD2. Germline values: CDR1 SGDLS, CDR2 YYNGEE. With V trimmed by 3 bases and J by 2 bases, 5 bases remained unmatched. The CDR3 loop spans 15 amino acids. This CDR3 reads CASSDTSGYTDTQYF. In nucleotides, the CDR3 is TGTGCCAGCAGCGATACTAGCGGTTACACAGATACGCAGTATTTT. The variable domain in full, with the rest retrieved from reference TRBV9 and TRBJ2-3, is DSGVTQTPKHLITATGQRVTLRCSPRSGDLSVYWYQQSLDQGLQFLIQYYNGEERAKGNILERFSAQQFPDLHSELNLSSLELGDSALYFCASSDTSGYTDTQYFGPGTRLTVL.

The chain is built from TRBV27 and TRBJ1-2; D possibly corresponds to TRBD1 (5 bases). The CDR3 sequence is 15 residues long. CDR1 MNHEY and CDR2 SMNVEV come from the germline V gene (reference sequence). Trimming removed 0 bases from V and 2 bases from J, with 10 bases in between. This chain's CDR3 is CASSLSPAGNYGYTF. Written as DNA, the CDR3 is TGTGCCAGCAGTTTATCGCCGGCAGGGAACTATGGCTACACCTTC.

This clonotype has just one count. J is TRBJ1-4 and V is TRBV12-3 or TRBV12-4; D gene ambiguous. V lost 5 bases and J 8 bases, leaving 12 bases between the germline ends. CDR3 length: 13 residues. CDR3 residues: CASSPRVWEKLFF. The CDR3 region has the DNA TGTGCCAGCAGTCCGCGGGTCTGGGAAAAACTGTTTTTT.

The chain has TRBV18 and TRBJ2-2; D not certain. This CDR3 is 14 amino acids long. Trimming removed 3 bases from V and 7 bases from J, with 12 bases in between. Germline CDR1 and CDR2: KGHSH and LQKENI. CDR3 DNA sequence: TGTGCCAGCTCACCGCTTCGGGCGCACGGGGAGCTGTTTTTT. It specifies CASSPLRAHGELFF. Full variable domain (missing parts from reference TRBV18 and TRBJ2-2): NAGVMQNPRHLVRRRGQEARLRCSPMKGHSHVYWYRQLPEEGLKFMVYLQKENIIDESGMPKERFSAEFPKEGPSILRIQQVVRGDSAAYFCASSPLRAHGELFFGEGSRLTVL.